The T cell receptor beta chain under discussion was sequenced for a study of radiotherapy plus CTLA-4 blockade in lung cancer. Findings and caveats of the study: Clones derived from tumor TCRs expanded in blood after radiotherapy plus ipilimumab.

Sequencing was performed with immunoSEQ multiplex PCR; in TCRdb, only in-frame clones are kept and a portion is missing. Among roughly 50,000 clones listed, roughly four fifths were seen once. In its sample, this clone was seen once. Its target is not known. The same CDR3 arises from other DNA sequences in this sample as well. The CDR3 extends over 14 amino acids. V trimming: 1 base; J trimming: 2 bases; junction bases outside the gene matches: 1. The germline gives CDR1 MGHRA, CDR2 YSYEKL. Patients in the study, people with chemo-refractory metastatic non-small-cell lung cancer, received focal radiation plus ipilimumab CTLA-4 blockade.

The chain uses TRBV4-1 and TRBJ1-1; 7 bases are a match to TRBD1. This TCR was recovered from a human donor with non-small cell lung cancer who had stable disease on radiotherapy plus ipilimumab. The source was peripheral blood, collected from a patient treated with radiotherapy plus ipilimumab. The CDR3 nucleotides read TGCGCCAGCAGCCAAGTAGGGGGCAACACTGAAGCTTTCTTT. It yields the protein CASSQVGGNTEAFF.